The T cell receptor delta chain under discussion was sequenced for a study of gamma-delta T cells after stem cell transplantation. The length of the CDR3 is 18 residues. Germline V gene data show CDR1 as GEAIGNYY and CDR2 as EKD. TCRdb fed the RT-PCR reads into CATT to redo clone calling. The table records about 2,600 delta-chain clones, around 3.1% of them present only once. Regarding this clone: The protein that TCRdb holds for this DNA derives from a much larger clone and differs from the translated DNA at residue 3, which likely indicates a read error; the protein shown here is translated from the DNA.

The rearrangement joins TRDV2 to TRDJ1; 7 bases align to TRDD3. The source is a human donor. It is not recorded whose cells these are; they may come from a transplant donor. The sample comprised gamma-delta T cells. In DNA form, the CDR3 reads TGTGCCCGTGACCCCCTGGGGGGCTCCGCCTCGCGGACCGATAAACTCATCTTT. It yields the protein CARDPLGGSASRTDKLIF.